This entry concerns a single TCR beta chain. What it binds is unknown. The PCR employed 60 Vbeta primers together with 13 Jbeta primers. TCRdb keeps only in-frame clones here, not all; method: immunoSEQ multiplex PCR. The sample lists over 200,000 clones; 82% were seen once. The sample originates from a study of cytomegalovirus exposure and HLA in healthy donors. Whole-study findings and limits: Per a prior analysis, the majority of TCR beta V segments were productive roughly 87% or roughly 30% of the time.

After removal of 8 bases from V and 1 base from J, the junction contained 19 bases not matched to a gene. The CDR3 is 18 amino acids. Germline CDR1 reads MRHNA; CDR2 reads SNTAGT. This clonotype was obtained from a middle-aged man in good health and CMV-seropositive. Sequenced: PBMCs. The chain recombines TRBV6-4 with TRBJ1-2, with 7 bases lining up with TRBD1. CDR3 nucleotide sequence: TGTGCCAGCTTTCGGGGGGGCCCACAGGGGACCTTTAACTATGGCTACACCTTC. Translating it yields CASFRGGPQGTFNYGYTF.